The entry below gives a single TCR beta chain sequence along with its context. The antigen is undetermined. This specimen comes from a study of cytomegalovirus exposure and HLA in healthy donors. General observations from the study: The authors later found HLA-associated TCR beta chains more clonally expanded than equally common others. The study designated roughly 160 TCR beta chains cytomegalovirus-associated. Presence/absence analyses assumed roughly uniform sequencing depth across donors. Later analysis associated a missense DCLRE1C variant with TCR beta V- and J-gene trimming.

Trimming took 2 bases from V and 5 from J; bases not matched to a gene: 6. CDR1 and CDR2 from the germline V gene are SGHAT and FQDESV (reference sequence). This CDR3 spans 15 amino acids. PCR amplification relied on 60 Vbeta primers (plus 13 Jbeta primers). The method was immunoSEQ multiplex PCR; TCRdb's version includes in-frame clones alone and lacks a portion of them. The data show about 130,000 clones, 70% to 85% seen once. This chain joins TRBV11-1 and TRBJ2-5; TRBD2 agrees at 9 bases. This sequence originates from a man aged 40-50 years in good health and CMV-seropositive. Sequencing was carried out using PBMCs. The CDR3 region is CASSLNAGGRETQYF. The CDR3 DNA sequence: TGTGCCAGCAGCTTAAACGCGGGGGGGCGCGAGACCCAGTACTTC.